This T cell receptor (beta chain) was captured in a study of response to subunit inactivated influenza vaccine. TCRdb independently ran MiXCR on the RT-PCR reads; one entry per CDR3 protein. The repertoire holds 300,000 to 350,000 distinct CDR3 sequences, with 21% as singletons. Findings and limits, study-wide: Authors suggested that a seasonal influenza vaccination recruits few new T cells each time.

With regard to this clonotype: What it binds is unknown.

Specimen: PBMCs from blood, collected around 22 months after vaccination. This clonotype was obtained from a man in his fifties or sixties who received an inactivated influenza vaccine.

CDR3 nucleotide sequence: TGCAGTGCACGAACTGCAAACACAGATACGCAGTATTTT. It encodes CSARTANTDTQYF. The chain has TRBV20-1 and TRBJ2-3; D is undetermined. The CDR3 is 13 residues long. The ends were cut back, 6 bases at V and 2 bases at J, with 12 bases in the middle. CDR1 and CDR2 from the germline V gene are DFQATT and SNEGSKA (reference sequence).